This T cell receptor (beta chain) was sequenced during a study of vaccination effects on CD4 cells after COVID-19 (dated by TCRdb to 2022 to 2024). Regarding the complete study: Each participant received two doses of an mRNA SARS-CoV-2 vaccine, either BNT162b2 or mRNA-1273. The study compared SARS-CoV-2 spike-specific CD4+ TCR repertoires before and after mRNA vaccination in COVID-19 convalescent patients and infection-naive vaccine recipients. The full study included fewer than eleven COVID-19 convalescent patients and a few SARS-CoV-2-naive healthy vaccine recipients. The Oncomine TCR Beta short-read assay on an Illumina iSeq 100 was used to sequence cultures from other donors in the study. What the work shows at the level of the full study, not this receptor alone: Marked clonal contraction was observed in both infection-induced and vaccine-induced clones at late post-vaccination timepoints, consistent with waning T cell responses. The study was limited by a small number of convalescent patients, and early post-infection timepoints were lacking. Among healthy vaccine recipients, nearly all vaccine-induced clones were SARS-CoV-2 mono-reactive, and just 1 of 255 was cross-reactive with common cold coronaviruses.

About this clone: Its antigen is currently not known. Within one base of it there is no much larger clone, and no base qualities were kept.

The method behind the library was the immunoSEQ multiplex PCR assay. TCR beta CDR3 sequencing was performed on DNA from the cultured, isolated CD4+ T cells. The authors' pipeline ran thus. Non-productive TCR sequences were discarded, and reads were trimmed to the CDR3 region, with only CDR3s of 7 or more amino acids retained. Antigen-specific clonotypes were identified using the MANAFEST web app by comparison of expansion in peptide wells against reference cultures. To be called positive, a clone needed expansion at FDR<0.05 compared with the reference and with all other wells, an odds ratio greater than 5, and a frequency greater than 0.1% in two replicate wells. A clonotype was called cross-reactive if it was significantly expanded both in SARS-CoV-2 spike wells and in at least one common cold coronavirus spike condition. Using the stringdist R package, CDR3 similarity was measured by Levenshtein distance, and unrooted trees were constructed with ape in R 3.6.1. Here the immuneACCESS table is served through TCRdb, limited to in-frame sequences with V and J called. Missing clones are a known gap in these copies; in checked studies unresolved V genes cover under half, and the rest lacks a known reason. Clonal size and the V and J genes are those of that table, whereas D and trimming came from the DNA. This sample gives some 79,000 clones in total; about 74% of them show up just once. The ten largest make up roughly 1.7% of the sample.

V sheds 3 bases and J sheds 2 bases, leaving 11 bases between their ends. From cysteine to phenylalanine, the CDR3 is 14 amino acids long. The CDR3 DNA has 42 bases and is translated from base 1. CDR1 and CDR2, looked up from the germline V gene, are SGHRS and YFSETQ. The ViraFEST assay stimulated PBMC with viral peptide pools and then used TCR sequencing to identify antigen-specific CD4+ T cell clonotypes by expansion. After around 10 days of culture, CD4+ T cells were isolated with the EasySep CD4+ T cell isolation kit. The absence of prior SARS-CoV-2 infection in healthy vaccine recipients was confirmed by negative nucleocapsid antibodies before and after vaccination. Each well held around 2 million PBMC cultured in IMDM containing approximately 5% human AB serum, approximately 10 IU/ml IL-2 and gentamicin, along with about 9.5 ug/ml peptides. On days 3 and 7, half of the culture medium was replaced with fresh IL-2-containing medium. Unless otherwise noted, each peptide stimulation condition was cultured in triplicate wells. PBMC were separated from whole blood using Ficoll-Paque Plus gradient centrifugation and were then either cryopreserved at -140C or used fresh. The spike proteins of SARS-CoV-2 and of the common cold coronaviruses HCoV-NL63, HCoV-OC43 and HCoV-229E were spanned by overlapping peptide pools. Genomic DNA was extracted from cultured CD4+ T cells with the QIAamp micro DNA kit.

The chain joins TRBV5-1 to TRBJ2-5; the D gene is perhaps TRBD1 or TRBD2, each of them matching over 5 bases. The specimen comprised CD4+ T cells from PBMCs cultured with HCoV-229E spike peptides, sampled before COVID-19 vaccination. The sample's cell subset or site, from its label and the paper: HCoV-229E spike overlapping peptide pool stimulation. This clonotype originated in a human donor who received a COVID-19 vaccine. The DNA sequence reads TGCGCCAGCAGCTCAGGGAGTGGGCAAGAGACCCAGTACTTC. Translated, this is CASSSGSGQETQYF.